A single sample is the source of the 20 T cell receptor beta chains below, sequenced in a study of control samples from healthy donors and cancer patients. The assay was immunoSEQ multiplex PCR, and TCRdb's table has in-frame clones only and misses some. The table lists about 73,000 clones, roughly 90% of them singletons. Input material: PBMCs. The receptors were sampled from a man aged 55-75 years with lung cancer.

This clone was recorded once. This chain joins TRBV18 and TRBJ1-4; D not certain. The germline V and J ends were trimmed by 3 bases and 5 bases, with 13 bases remaining between them. This CDR3 contains 15 residues. Germline V lookup: CDR1 KGHSH, CDR2 LQKENI. CDR3 sequence reads: CASSPARATNEKLFF. The DNA for the CDR3 is TGTGCCAGCTCACCCGCCCGGGCTACGAATGAAAAACTGTTTTTT.

The chain uses TRBV24-1 and TRBJ2-1, with 8 bases lining up with TRBD1. The CDR3 length is 15 residues. Germline values: CDR1 KGHDR, CDR2 SFDVKD. After removal of 3 bases from V and 7 bases from J, the junction contained 7 bases not matched to a gene. CDR3 sequence reads: CATSDTGTGGNEQFF. CDR3 coding DNA: TGTGCCACCAGTGATACCGGGACAGGTGGTAATGAGCAGTTCTTC.

V usage is TRBV11-2 and J usage is TRBJ2-7; D uncertain. Germline values: CDR1 SGHAT, CDR2 FQNNGV. There are 14 residues in the CDR3. Trimming pared 0 bases from V and 2 bases from J, leaving 8 bases between. The CDR3 coding sequence is TGTGCCAGCAGCTTAGATAACGGGCCCTACGAGCAGTACTTC. It codes for CASSLDNGPYEQYF.

The chain uses TRBV5-1 and TRBJ1-1; D is unresolved. The CDR3 consists of 13 residues. With 2 bases removed from V and 3 bases from J, the gap between germline ends came to 8 bases. Per the germline V gene, CDR1 is SGHRS and CDR2 is YFSETQ. The CDR3 DNA sequence: TGCGCCAGCAGCTTTGTAGGTTACACTGAAGCTTTCTTT. Translated: CASSFVGYTEAFF.

This clone came up once. The V gene is TRBV4-1, the J gene TRBJ2-1; D not resolved. V was cut by 0 bases and J by 10 bases, with 4 bases left in between. CDR1 is MGHRA and CDR2 is YSYEKL in the germline V gene. The CDR3 runs to 11 residues. DNA of the CDR3: TGCGCCAGCAGCCAAGACCGCGAGCAGTTCTTC. Translated: CASSQDREQFF.

This chain links TRBV6-5 with TRBJ2-7; 10 nucleotides match TRBD1. Germline V gives CDR1 MNHEY, CDR2 SVGAGI. The junction had 3 bases not matched to a gene; V was cut back by 7 bases and J by 0 bases. The CDR3 extends over 14 amino acids. As DNA, the CDR3 is TGTGCCAGCACTTGGGACAGGGGCTCCTACGAGCAGTACTTC. This translates into CASTWDRGSYEQYF.

The rearrangement uses TRBV11-2 and TRBJ1-6; D ambiguous. Germline assignment: CDR1 SGHAT and CDR2 FQNNGV. The V end was cut by 0 bases, the J end by 6 bases, with 12 bases between. The CDR3 is made up of 16 amino acids. CDR3 sequence (DNA): TGTGCCAGCAGCTTAGAACCGAGAGACGGTAATTCACCCCTCCACTTT. Translating it yields CASSLEPRDGNSPLHF.

This chain links TRBV13 with TRBJ2-1; D is tentatively TRBD1 or TRBD2 (7 bases each). The CDR3 contains 13 residues. The V and J ends lost 3 bases and 12 bases respectively, with 15 bases between them. Germline V gene data show CDR1 as PRHDT and CDR2 as FYEKMQ (reference sequence). The CDR3 is CASSFNAGDRQFF. CDR3 nucleotide sequence: TGTGCCAGCAGCTTTAATGCGGGGGACAGGCAGTTCTTC. The variable domain in full, completed from reference TRBV13 and TRBJ2-1, reads AAGVIQSPRHLIKEKRETATLKCYPIPRHDTVYWYQQGPGQDPQFLISFYEKMQSDKGSIPDRFSAQQFSDYHSELNMSSLELGDSALYFCASSFNAGDRQFFGPGTRLTVL.

The chain is built from TRBV5-1 and TRBJ1-1; D not resolved. Germline V gene sequence: CDR1 SGHRS, CDR2 YFSETQ. The length of the CDR3 is 15 residues. The V end lost 0 bases, the J end lost 2 bases, and 11 bases lay between the germline ends. CDR3 sequence reads: CASSLGRTVNTEAFF. Written as DNA, the CDR3 is TGCGCCAGCAGCTTGGGAAGGACGGTTAACACTGAAGCTTTCTTT.

The chain links TRBV4-1 to TRBJ2-3, with unresolved D. Germline V gene data show CDR1 as MGHRA and CDR2 as YSYEKL. The CDR3 spans 17 residues. V shed 0 bases and J shed 0 bases, with 13 bases lying between them. The CDR3: CASSQDGSGISTDTQYF. The CDR3 DNA is TGCGCCAGCAGCCAAGATGGTTCCGGAATCAGCACAGATACGCAGTATTTT.

The chain carries TRBV29-1 and TRBJ2-2, with TRBD2 identical over 11 bases. This CDR3 has 15 amino acids. Trimming removed 4 bases from V and 2 bases from J; junction bases left unmatched: 3. Germline assignment: CDR1 SQVTM and CDR2 ANQGSEA. The CDR3 loop reads CSVGTSGGNTGELFF. As DNA, the CDR3 is TGCAGCGTTGGAACTAGCGGGGGTAACACCGGGGAGCTGTTTTTT.

The J gene is TRBJ1-2, the V gene TRBV7-3, with no clear D. Germline V CDR1 and CDR2: SGHTA, FQGTGA. V lost 4 bases, J lost 2 bases, and 20 bases lay in between. The CDR3 runs to 17 residues. This CDR3 reads CASSSFWVDRSNYGYTF. The CDR3 nucleotides are TGTGCCAGCAGCTCCTTTTGGGTAGACCGATCAAACTATGGCTACACCTTC.

The V and J genes are TRBV7-2 and TRBJ2-5; D may be TRBD1 (5 bases). V dropped 4 bases and J dropped 5 bases, with 20 bases sitting between them. The CDR3 has 16 residues. The germline gives CDR1 SGHTA, CDR2 FQGNSA. CDR3 region: CASSSRDSSTVETQYF. CDR3 nucleotides: TGTGCCAGCAGCTCCAGAGACAGCTCTACAGTCGAGACCCAGTACTTC.

V gene TRBV5-6 combines with J gene TRBJ1-4; D is possibly TRBD1 (6 bases). Trimming pared 3 bases from V and 6 bases from J, leaving 15 bases between. This CDR3 is built from 15 residues. CDR1 is SGHDT and CDR2 is YYEEEE in the germline V gene. CDR3 DNA sequence: TGTGCCAGCAGCTCCTTAGGGGGTACGGATGAAAAACTGTTTTTT. Protein sequence: CASSSLGGTDEKLFF.

This clone was observed once. J is TRBJ2-7 and V is TRBV5-1; D uncertain. Germline assignment: CDR1 SGHRS and CDR2 YFSETQ. The V end lost 4 bases, the J end lost 2 bases, and 13 bases lay between the germline ends. The CDR3 is 14 residues long. Here the CDR3 DNA reads TGCGCCAGCAGCCCCCCCTGGGATACCTACGAGCAGTACTTC. Protein sequence: CASSPPWDTYEQYF. The full variable domain, in which reference TRBV5-1 and TRBJ2-7 provide the parts outside the CDR3, is KAGVTQTPRYLIKTRGQQVTLSCSPISGHRSVSWYQQTPGQGLQFLFEYFSETQRNKGNFPGRFSGRQFSNSRSEMNVSTLELGDSALYLCASSPPWDTYEQYFGPGTRLTVT.

The V gene is TRBV10-1, the J gene TRBJ2-2; possibly TRBD1 for D (5 bases). Trimming left V 6 bases short and J 7 bases short, with 12 bases between. This CDR3 comprises 13 residues. Germline V lookup: CDR1 WNHNN, CDR2 SYGVQD (reference sequence). The CDR3 is CASSEQEIGELFF. In nucleotides, the CDR3 is TGCGCCAGCAGCGAACAGGAAATCGGGGAGCTGTTTTTT.

J is TRBJ1-4 and V is TRBV6-1; D possibly corresponds to TRBD1 (6 bases). V was shortened by 4 bases and J by 2 bases, with 14 bases between the two germline ends. The CDR3 length is 16 residues. Germline CDR1 is MNHNS and CDR2 is SASEGT. This chain's CDR3 is CASSGVGRGTNEKLFF. The CDR3 nucleotides read TGTGCCAGCAGTGGGGTGGGCAGGGGCACTAATGAAAAACTGTTTTTT.

A single count supports this clone. J is TRBJ2-7 and V is TRBV3-1 (or the pseudogene TRBV3-2); D remains unclear. Deletions cut 5 bases from V and 1 base from J, with 15 bases between. The CDR3 has 15 amino acids. Germline V gives CDR1 LGHDT, CDR2 YNNKEL (reference sequence). CDR3 protein: CASSGSDGKSYEQYF. CDR3 DNA: TGTGCCAGCAGCGGTAGTGACGGAAAGTCCTACGAGCAGTACTTC.

The chain employs TRBV9 and TRBJ1-1; D is unresolved. Per the germline V gene, CDR1 is SGDLS and CDR2 is YYNGEE. Trimming pared 4 bases from V and 3 bases from J, leaving 7 bases between. This CDR3 has 12 residues. The CDR3: CASSPRDTEAFF. CDR3 nucleotides: TGTGCCAGCAGCCCTCGGGACACTGAAGCTTTCTTT.

The J gene is TRBJ2-7, the V gene TRBV25-1; TRBD1 matches at 9 bases. Germline V gives CDR1 MGHDK, CDR2 SYGVNS. The CDR3 covers 15 residues. With 3 bases clipped from V and 1 base from J, the junction kept 4 bases outside the gene matches. Here the CDR3 DNA reads TGTGCCAGCAGTGACCCGGGACAGGGATCCTACGAGCAGTACTTC. Translation: CASSDPGQGSYEQYF.